Listed below are T cell receptor beta chains from one sample, sequenced in a study of CD8+ T cells in alopecia areata. Some clones are missing from TCRdb's copy, which holds only in-frame ones; the method was immunoSEQ multiplex PCR. The sample lists roughly 250,000 clones; 67% were seen once. Sequenced here: CD4+ T cells sorted from blood, sampled at week 0. These receptors were taken from a human donor with alopecia areata. Each CDR3 is given with its conserved first and last residue. D genes are given only for firm matches. For some rows the clone size is stated as once, few or many, or as a class when expanded; others skip it.

TRBV5-1,NA,TRBJ2-3,NA,TGCGCCAGCAGCTTGGAAGGGATTAGCACAGATACGCAGTATTTT,CASSLEGISTDTQYF
TRBV6-1,TRBD1,TRBJ2-7,NA,TGTGCCAGCAGTGAGGCAGGGGGCCCCTACGAGCAGTACTTC,CASSEAGGPYEQYF
TRBV23-1,NA,TRBJ1-5,NA,TGCGCCAGCAGTCACACAGGGCCTGGCAATCAGCCCCAGCATTTT,CASSHTGPGNQPQHF
TRBV27,NA,TRBJ1-1,NA,TGTGCCAGCAGGCTTTGGGGGAACACTGAAGCTTTCTTT,CASRLWGNTEAFF
TRBV15,NA,TRBJ2-7,NA,TGTGCCACCAGCAGTCAAGATCGAAGGGAGATCCACGAGCAGTACTTC,CATSSQDRREIHEQYF
TRBV30,NA,TRBJ1-1,NA,TGTGCCTGGAGTCTACAGGTGAACACTGAAGCTTTCTTT,CAWSLQVNTEAFF
TRBV7-2,NA,TRBJ2-1,NA,TGTGCCAGCAGCTTAGCGCGGGTCCACAATGAGCAGTTCTTC,CASSLARVHNEQFF
TRBV4-2,NA,TRBJ2-7,NA,TGTGCCAGCAGCCAAGGGCAATTCGGGGTTACCTACGAGCAGTACTTC,CASSQGQFGVTYEQYF
TRBV4-3,NA,TRBJ2-3,NA,TGCGCCAGCAGCCAAGATCCGACAAGCGGAACTAGCACAGATACGCAGTATTTT,CASSQDPTSGTSTDTQYF
TRBV30,NA,TRBJ2-7,few,TGTGCCTGGAGTGTATACACCAGCTCCTACGAGCAGTACTTC,CAWSVYTSSYEQYF
TRBV7-9,NA,TRBJ1-1,once,TGTGCCAGCAGCGGGCGTTTGTCTAGGGGGTTCAAGGACGCTTTCTTT,CASSGRLSRGFKDAFF
TRBV30,TRBD1,TRBJ1-1,NA,TGTGCCTGGAGTTCCCGGACAGGGACTGAAGCTTTCTTT,CAWSSRTGTEAFF
TRBV29-1,NA,TRBJ1-1,few,TGCAGCGTAGGGACGTACAACACTGAAGCTTTCTTT,CSVGTYNTEAFF
TRBV30,NA,TRBJ1-1,NA,TGTGCTGTGGAGCGGCAGGGAGACACTGAAGCTTTCTTT,CAVERQGDTEAFF
TRBV5-1,NA,TRBJ2-1,NA,TGCGCCAGCAGCTTGTCTCCCGTTCCCCAGAATGAGCAGTTCTTC,CASSLSPVPQNEQFF
TRBV30,NA,TRBJ2-3,NA,TGTGCCTGGAGTCTCGGAGCAGATACGCAGTATTTT,CAWSLGADTQYF
TRBV7-3,NA,TRBJ1-2,NA,TGCGGGGACTGGAATGGCTACACCTTC,CGDWNGYTF
TRBV5-4,TRBD1,TRBJ2-7,NA,TGTGCCAGCTCCCTAATCCCAGGGGGCGCCGAGCAGTACTTC,CASSLIPGGAEQYF
TRBV5-1,NA,TRBJ2-1,NA,TGCGCCAGCAGCTTAGGATCCGGGGGCCTCAATGAGCAGTTCTTC,CASSLGSGGLNEQFF
TRBV15,NA,TRBJ1-3,once,TGTGCCACCAGCAGAGATCCGGGGGGCGCCTCTGGAAACACCATATATTTT,CATSRDPGGASGNTIYF
TRBV9,NA,TRBJ1-1,NA,TGTGCCAGCAGCGCCCATGGGCAGGGCACTGAAGCTTTCTTT,CASSAHGQGTEAFF
TRBV30,NA,TRBJ2-1,NA,TGTGCCTGGAGTGGTCAGACCAATGAGCAGTTCTTC,CAWSGQTNEQFF